The entry below gives a single T cell receptor beta chain sequence along with its context. The target of this receptor is not known. Qualities for individual bases were not recorded, and no much larger clone is one base off. Spanning cysteine to phenylalanine, the CDR3 consists of 17 amino acids. Left in the record is the CDR3 DNA by itself, 51 bases read in frame from the first base. These data come from a study of blood T cell repertoires in COVID-19 (dated by TCRdb to about 2020). About the study as a whole: Samples covering the acute and convalescent phases of COVID-19 were provided by collaborators in the United States, Italy and Spain. The repertoires were made available in a free public database intended to serve as a resource for research on the immune response to SARS-CoV-2. The material from the prospective study consisted of cDNA or gDNA derived from T cells, B-cell-depleted T cells, or PBMCs. The samples were drawn from the first 160 participants of the ongoing ImmuneRACE study and from 1,200 or so subjects provided by 6 global collaborators. Subjects who had been exposed to COVID-19, were actively infected with it, or had recovered from it provided the deeply sampled blood TCRbeta repertoires that made up the dataset. A de-identified subject ID, COVID-19 status, age in years and sex were almost always included in the sample metadata. Where available, HLA class I and class II types were taken from metadata supplied by the sample provider and were not determined by assay-based typing.

Whole blood was collected in K2EDTA tubes by collaborating institutions according to the institutions' own protocols. For TCRbeta analysis, collaborators shipped samples as frozen whole blood, isolated PBMCs, or DNA extracted from either of those sample types. TCRbeta CDR3 regions were amplified from genomic DNA by means of the immunoSEQ Assay, a bias-controlled multiplex PCR. The study's own analysis went as follows. Nucleated cell counts per sample were estimated from amplification of reference gene primers within the assay. To quantify the absolute abundance of each unique TCRbeta CDR3 rearrangement, sequence reads were collapsed and filtered. For each sample, productive Simpson clonality was calculated as the square root of Simpson's diversity index across productive rearrangements. The table comes from immuneACCESS by way of TCRdb, which keeps in-frame sequences with V and J called. Part of the clones is missing from these tables; in studies checked, under half for an unresolved V gene and the rest for unknown reasons. The D gene and trimming were derived from the DNA, and the V and J assignments and clone size from that table. The sample has 50,000 to 65,000 clones on record, about 83% of them singletons. The ten largest clones capture roughly 5.1% of the sample.

Study-wide findings and limitations: The amount of clinical and demographic metadata varied by source and participant and was provided uncurated.

Sequencing used peripheral blood. Recombination joined TRBV21-1 with TRBJ1-1; TRBD1, the table's D call, lacks a check against the DNA. TRBV21-1 counts as a pseudogene. This sequence was found in a man between 35 and 55 years old with active COVID-19. The nucleotides are TGTGCCAGCAGCAAACGGCAGGTTCAGGGCATGAACACTGAAGCTTTCTTT. Its coded protein is CASSKRQVQGMNTEAFF.